This entry lists 11 T cell receptor beta chains sequenced from one sample in a study of cytomegalovirus exposure and HLA in healthy donors. The PCR contained 60 Vbeta and 13 Jbeta primers. Assay: immunoSEQ multiplex PCR; the TCRdb copy retains only in-frame clones and omits some. This repertoire shows tens of thousands of clones, more than 80% found once; its top ten account for almost 9.5%. The sequencing input was PBMCs. The receptors come from a woman aged 40 to 50 in good health and CMV-seronegative.

This chain links TRBV6-6 with TRBJ1-1; no clear D. The CDR3 sequence is 16 residues long. V was trimmed by 0 bases and J by 6 bases, leaving 17 bases between them. Germline V lookup: CDR1 MNHNY, CDR2 SVGAGI (reference sequence). DNA for the CDR3: TGTGCCAGCAGTTACTCCGCGACGGGGTTGGGCGCTGAAGCTTTCTTT. This translates into CASSYSATGLGAEAFF.

A single count supports this clone. This chain uses TRBV6-6 with TRBJ1-1; TRBD1 might be the D (5 bases). Looked up from germline, CDR1 is MNHNY and CDR2 is SVGAGI (reference sequence). The CDR3 runs 13 residues. Trimming left V 6 bases short and J 7 bases short, with 15 bases between. The CDR3 loop reads CASRLGGEGEAFF. CDR3 coding DNA: TGTGCCAGCAGGTTGGGGGGGGAGGGTGAAGCTTTCTTT.

The CDR3 DNA reads as TGTGCCAGTAGCCAAGCAAGGGGGCCTATCTATAATTCACCCCTCCACTTT. It codes for CASSQARGPIYNSPLHF. V and J are TRBV19 and TRBJ1-6, with 7 bases lining up with TRBD1. J was trimmed by 3 bases and V by 6 bases; bases with no gene match: 11. Germline V lookup: CDR1 LNHDA, CDR2 SQIVND (reference sequence). CDR3 length equals 17 residues.

The chain uses TRBV15 and TRBJ2-2; unclear D gene. The ends were cut back, 3 bases at V and 6 bases at J, with 5 bases in the middle. Germline CDR1 reads LNHNV; CDR2 reads YYDKDF (reference sequence). The CDR3 is 12 amino acids. The CDR3, as DNA: TGTGCCACCAGCAGTAACTCCGGGGAGCTGTTTTTT. It translates to CATSSNSGELFF. Full variable domain (rest looked up from reference TRBV15 and TRBJ2-2): DAMVIQNPRYQVTQFGKPVTLSCSQTLNHNVMYWYQQKSSQAPKLLFHYYDKDFNNEADTPDNFQSRRPNTSFCFLDIRSPGLGDTAMYLCATSSNSGELFFGEGSRLTVL.

This clone was counted a few times. CDR3 amino acids: CASSLRLAGLYEQFF. The CDR3 DNA is TGTGCCAGCAGCTTAAGACTAGCGGGGTTATATGAGCAGTTCTTC. The genes are TRBV11-2 and TRBJ2-1; TRBD2 matches at 11 bases. The J segment lost 8 bases and the V segment lost 2 bases, leaving 5 bases of the junction unmatched. Germline loops: CDR1 SGHAT, CDR2 FQNNGV. The CDR3 is 15 amino acids.

The sample holds a few counts of this clone. The genes are TRBV14 and TRBJ2-5, with TRBD2 matching over 11 bases. Per germline, CDR1 SGHDN and CDR2 FVKESK. The CDR3 covers 17 residues. With 0 bases clipped from V and 5 bases from J, the junction kept 8 bases outside the gene matches. CDR3 amino acids: CASSQDFLASGGETQYF. DNA of the CDR3: TGTGCCAGCAGCCAAGATTTTTTGGCTAGCGGGGGGGAGACCCAGTACTTC. The complete variable domain, with remaining parts taken from reference TRBV14 and TRBJ2-5, reads EAGVTQFPSHSVIEKGQTVTLRCDPISGHDNLYWYRRVMGKEIKFLLHFVKESKQDESGMPNNRFLAERTGGTYSTLKVQPAELEDSGVYFCASSQDFLASGGETQYFGPGTRLLVL.

The V gene is TRBV7-3, the J gene TRBJ1-5; D might be TRBD1 (6 bases). V lost 4 bases, J lost 4 bases, and 17 bases lay in between. Germline CDR1 is SGHTA and CDR2 is FQGTGA. The CDR3 totals 16 residues. For the CDR3, the DNA is TGTGCCAGCAGCTGTATTGCGGGGGGCTGGAATCAGCCCCAGCATTTT. Translation gives CASSCIAGGWNQPQHF. Full variable domain (rest looked up from reference TRBV7-3 and TRBJ1-5): GAGVSQTPSNKVTEKGKYVELRCDPISGHTALYWYRQSLGQGPEFLIYFQGTGAADDSGLPNDRFFAVRPEGSVSTLKIQRTERGDSAVYLCASSCIAGGWNQPQHFGDGTRLSIL.

The V and J genes are TRBV29-1 and TRBJ2-5; tentative D call: TRBD1 (6 bases). CDR1 is SQVTM and CDR2 is ANQGSEA in the germline V gene. The CDR3 totals 12 residues. Between the trimmed V and J ends, which lost 2 bases and 5 bases, there was a span of 9 bases. DNA of the CDR3: TGCAGCGTTGAAAAGGGGGTGGAGACCCAGTACTTC. It yields the protein CSVEKGVETQYF.

This chain links TRBV7-2 with TRBJ2-7; possible D gene TRBD2, 5 bases. The length of the CDR3 is 14 residues. V was clipped by 1 base and J by 2 bases, with 9 bases between them. Germline loops: CDR1 SGHTA, CDR2 FQGNSA. The DNA of the CDR3 is TGTGCCAGCAGCTTAGGAGGGCAGGCCTACGAGCAGTACGTC. Encoded protein: CASSLGGQAYEQYV.

Here the CDR3 DNA reads TGTGCCAGCAGCCCCCCTCGGGGGAACACCGGGGAGCTGTTTTTT. Translating it yields CASSPPRGNTGELFF. The chain has TRBV9 and TRBJ2-2, with D perhaps matching TRBD2 (5 bases). This CDR3 is 15 amino acids long. Germline V gene data show CDR1 as SGDLS and CDR2 as YYNGEE. V was shortened by 4 bases and J by 1 base, with 11 bases between the two germline ends.

The chain couples TRBV7-9 to TRBJ2-4; 7 nucleotides match TRBD1. The CDR3 runs to 18 residues. Germline trimming cut 2 bases from V and 0 bases from J; bases unmatched to any gene: 10. The germline V gene has CDR1 SEHNR and CDR2 FQNEAQ (reference sequence). The chain's CDR3 is CASSLPGTVSRAKNIQYF. As DNA, the CDR3 is TGTGCCAGCAGCTTACCCGGGACAGTATCTAGAGCCAAAAACATTCAGTACTTC.